Shown below are 6 T cell receptor beta chains from a single sample sequenced in a study of T cells in Graves' hyperthyroidism and ophthalmopathy. RNA transcripts yielded amplified TCR beta CDR3 regions. The HTBI primer set drove a first-round RT-PCR of the TCR CDR3. TCRdb re-called the multiplex PCR reads with MiXCR, one entry per CDR3 protein. The table lists roughly 38,000 distinct CDR3 sequences, about 50% of them singletons. The sample comprised blood. The receptors derive from a woman in her forties or fifties with Graves' hyperthyroidism that later progressed to Graves' ophthalmopathy.

This clonotype was detected many times. The chain recombines TRBV5-1 with TRBJ1-2, with D hard to call. The V and J ends lost 1 base and 5 bases respectively, with 15 bases between them. The CDR3 consists of 15 residues. Germline CDR1 SGHRS, CDR2 YFSETQ. The CDR3 loop is CASSLLLSATYGYTF. The CDR3 DNA sequence: TGCGCCAGCAGCTTGCTTCTGTCAGCCACATATGGCTACACCTTC.

The sample holds a few counts of this clonotype. The V gene is TRBV18, the J gene TRBJ1-1; D is uncertain. The germline V gene encodes CDR1 KGHSH and CDR2 LQKENI. This CDR3 region has 14 residues. V gave up 3 bases and J gave up 1 base, with 9 bases separating them. CDR3: CASSPSQANTEAFF. For the CDR3, the DNA is TGTGCCAGCTCACCCAGCCAAGCGAACACTGAAGCTTTCTTT.

As for this clonotype: One base away lies a much larger clone, so this may be a sequencing read error. The V and J genes are TRBV27 and TRBJ2-7; D is possibly TRBD1 or TRBD2 (6 bases each). Germline lookup yields CDR1 MNHEY and CDR2 SMNVEV (reference sequence). The CDR3 contains 17 residues. CDR3 in amino acids: CASSPLGGQGISYGQYF. DNA of the CDR3: TGTGCCAGCAGTCCCCTGGGGGGTCAGGGGATCTCCTACGGGCAGTACTTC.

This clonotype has a handful of counts. This chain connects TRBV18 to TRBJ2-3; TRBD1 agrees at 7 bases. The CDR3 covers 15 residues. Germline V CDR1 and CDR2: KGHSH, LQKENI. V shed 4 bases and J 0 bases; nucleotides not matched to a gene: 4. CDR3 sequence (DNA): TGTGCCAGCTCACTAAACAGGGGTAGCACAGATACGCAGTATTTT. It encodes CASSLNRGSTDTQYF.

Sample share makes this clonotype medium-sized. The chain employs TRBV20-1 and TRBJ2-5; D is possibly TRBD2 (6 bases). Germline-derived CDR1 and CDR2 are DFQATT and SNEGSKA (reference sequence). Trimming cost V 0 bases and J 3 bases, with 8 bases left between them. The length of the CDR3 is 13 residues. The CDR3, as DNA: TGCAGTGCTAGAGAAGTAGCGGAAGAGACCCAGTACTTC. Amino acid sequence: CSAREVAEETQYF.

The chain links TRBV5-1 to TRBJ2-5, with 14 bases lining up with TRBD2. The germline gives CDR1 SGHRS, CDR2 YFSETQ. The CDR3 totals 19 residues. Trimming at V came to 3 bases and at J to 4 bases, leaving 14 bases not matched to a gene. CDR3 DNA: TGCGCCAGCAGCTCCCGAGAAAGACTAGCGGGAGGGCTTGGAGAGACCCAGTACTTC. This sequence encodes CASSSRERLAGGLGETQYF.